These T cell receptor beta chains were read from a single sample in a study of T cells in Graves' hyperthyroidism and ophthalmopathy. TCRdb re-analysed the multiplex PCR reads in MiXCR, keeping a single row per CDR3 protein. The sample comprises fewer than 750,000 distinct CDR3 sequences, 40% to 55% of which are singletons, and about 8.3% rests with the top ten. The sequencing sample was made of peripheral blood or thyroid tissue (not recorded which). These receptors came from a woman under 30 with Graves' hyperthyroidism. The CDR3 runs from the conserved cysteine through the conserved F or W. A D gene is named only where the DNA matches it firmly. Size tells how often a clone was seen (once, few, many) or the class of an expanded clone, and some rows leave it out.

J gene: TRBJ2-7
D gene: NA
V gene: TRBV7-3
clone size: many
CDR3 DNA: TGTGCCAGCAGCCCCGATAGTTGGCCAAGCGAGCAGTACTTC
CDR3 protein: CASSPDSWPSEQYF

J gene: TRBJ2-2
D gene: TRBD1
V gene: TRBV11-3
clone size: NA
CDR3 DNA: TGTGCCAGCAGCCAAGACAGGGGGCCCCCCGGGGAGCTGTTTTTT
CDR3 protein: CASSQDRGPPGELFF

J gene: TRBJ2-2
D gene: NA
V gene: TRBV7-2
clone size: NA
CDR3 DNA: TGTGCCAGCAGCTTAGCGCAACGGGGGCCGAACACCGGGGAGCTGTTTTTT
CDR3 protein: CASSLAQRGPNTGELFF

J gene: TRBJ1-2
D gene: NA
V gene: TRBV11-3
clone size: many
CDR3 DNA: TGTGCCAGCAGCAAAGTAGAGTCCGGCTATGGCTACACCTTC
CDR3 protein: CASSKVESGYGYTF

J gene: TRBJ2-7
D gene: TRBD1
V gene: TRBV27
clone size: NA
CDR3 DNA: TGTGCCAGCAGTGAGACAGGGAGTGGATACGAGCAGTACTTC
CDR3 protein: CASSETGSGYEQYF

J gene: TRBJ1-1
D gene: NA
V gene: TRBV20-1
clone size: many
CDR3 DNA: TGCAGTGCTAGGGGGGATGGGGGGCATAATGAAGCTTTCTTT
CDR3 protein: CSARGDGGHNEAFF

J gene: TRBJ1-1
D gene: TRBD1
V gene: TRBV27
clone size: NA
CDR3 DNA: TGTGCCAGCAGGATAACAGGGGGCGAGAACACTGAAGCTTTCTTT
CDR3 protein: CASRITGGENTEAFF

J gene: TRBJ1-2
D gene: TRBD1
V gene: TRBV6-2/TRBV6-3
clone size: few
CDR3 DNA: TGTGCCAGCAGAGAAGAAGGGGGCAACTATGGCTACACCTTC
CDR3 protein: CASREEGGNYGYTF

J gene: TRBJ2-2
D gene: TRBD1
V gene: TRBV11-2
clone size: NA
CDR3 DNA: TGTGCCAGCAGCCAAGGGACAGGGGATCGGGCCGGGGAGCTGTTTTTT
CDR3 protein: CASSQGTGDRAGELFF

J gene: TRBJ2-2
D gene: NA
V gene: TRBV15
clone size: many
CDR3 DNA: TGTGCCACAGGGACTCCAAACACCGGGGAGCTGTTTTTT
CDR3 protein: CATGTPNTGELFF

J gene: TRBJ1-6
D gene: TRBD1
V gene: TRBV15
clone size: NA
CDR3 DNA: TGTGCCACCAGCACGTGGACAGGGGTAAATTCACCCCTCCACTTT
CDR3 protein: CATSTWTGVNSPLHF

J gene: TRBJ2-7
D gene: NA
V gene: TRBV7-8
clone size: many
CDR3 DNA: TGTGCCAGCAGCCCCCCTAGCTACGAGCAGTACTTC
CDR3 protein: CASSPPSYEQYF

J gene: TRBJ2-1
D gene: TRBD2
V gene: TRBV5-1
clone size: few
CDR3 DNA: TGCGCCAGCAGCTCGCGGGAGGGCCATAATGAGCAGTTCTTC
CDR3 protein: CASSSREGHNEQFF

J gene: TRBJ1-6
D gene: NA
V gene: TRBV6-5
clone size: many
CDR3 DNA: TGTGCCAGCACCACTGTTACGGCCGGATCACCCCTCCACTTT
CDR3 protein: CASTTVTAGSPLHF

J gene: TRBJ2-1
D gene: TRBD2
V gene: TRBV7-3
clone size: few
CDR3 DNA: TGTGCCAGCAGCTTACAAGCGGGACAGCAGTTCTTC
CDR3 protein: CASSLQAGQQFF

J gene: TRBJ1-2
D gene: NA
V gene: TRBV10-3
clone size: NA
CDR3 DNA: TGTGCCATCAGTGAGTCAGGGAAAATTGAAGGCTACACCTTC
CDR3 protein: CAISESGKIEGYTF

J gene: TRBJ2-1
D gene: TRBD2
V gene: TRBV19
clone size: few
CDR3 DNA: TGTGCCAGTAGTATGGGGTGGCGGGAGGTCTACAATGAGCAGTTCTTC
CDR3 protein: CASSMGWREVYNEQFF

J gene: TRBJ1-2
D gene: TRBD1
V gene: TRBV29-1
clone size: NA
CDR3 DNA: TGCAGCTTAGTGGGGACAGGGGAAGCTGGCTACACCTTC
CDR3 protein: CSLVGTGEAGYTF

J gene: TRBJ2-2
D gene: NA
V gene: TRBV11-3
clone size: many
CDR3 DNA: TGTGCCAGCAGCGTGACGTGGGGGGAGCTGTTTTTT
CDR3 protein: CASSVTWGELFF

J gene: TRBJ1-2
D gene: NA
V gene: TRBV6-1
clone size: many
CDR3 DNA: TGTGCCAGCAGTGAACGGCGGGGGGGAGGCTACACCTTC
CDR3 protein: CASSERRGGGYTF

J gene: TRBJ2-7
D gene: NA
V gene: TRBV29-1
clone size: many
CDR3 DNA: TGCAGCGCTCTAAGGGGGGGGTCCTACGAGCAGTACTTC
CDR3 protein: CSALRGGSYEQYF

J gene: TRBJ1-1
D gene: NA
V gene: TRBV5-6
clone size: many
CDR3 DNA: TGTGCCAGCAGCCTGGAGCCGGACAGCATGAACACTGAAGCTTTCTTT
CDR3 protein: CASSLEPDSMNTEAFF

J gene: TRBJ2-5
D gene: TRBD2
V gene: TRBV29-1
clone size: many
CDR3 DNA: TGCAGCGTTCGTACTAGCGGGACCAAGGAGACCCAGTACTTC
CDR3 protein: CSVRTSGTKETQYF

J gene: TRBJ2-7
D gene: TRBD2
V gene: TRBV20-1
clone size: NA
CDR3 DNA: TGCAGTGTTGCGGGACTAGCGGGAGGGGATGGCGAGCAGTACTTC
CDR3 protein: CSVAGLAGGDGEQYF

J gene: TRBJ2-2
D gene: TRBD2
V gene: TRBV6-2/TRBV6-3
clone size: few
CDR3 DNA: TGTGCCAGCAGTTCCAGGACTAGCGGGAGAGTCGGGGAGCTGTTTTTT
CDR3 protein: CASSSRTSGRVGELFF

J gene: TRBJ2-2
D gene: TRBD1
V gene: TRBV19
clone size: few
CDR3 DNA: TGTGCCAGTAGTACGTGGCAGGGGGTCACCGGGGAGCTGTTTTTT
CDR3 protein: CASSTWQGVTGELFF

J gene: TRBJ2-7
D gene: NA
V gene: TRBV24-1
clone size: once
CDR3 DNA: TGTGCCACCAGTGATGCTGACGGAACCTACGAGCAGTACTTC
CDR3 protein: CATSDADGTYEQYF

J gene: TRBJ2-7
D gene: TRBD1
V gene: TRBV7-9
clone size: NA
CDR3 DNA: TGTGCCAGCAGCCCCCGGACAGGGACGGACTACGAGCAGTACTTC
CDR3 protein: CASSPRTGTDYEQYF

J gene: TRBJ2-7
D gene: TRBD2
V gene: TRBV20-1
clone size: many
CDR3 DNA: TGCAGTGCGGGGCCGGGCGGGAGGGTCGACGAGCAGTACTTC
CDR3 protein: CSAGPGGRVDEQYF

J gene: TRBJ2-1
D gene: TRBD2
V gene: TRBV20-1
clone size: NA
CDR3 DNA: TGCAGTGCTCCTCTAGCGGGAGGGAGGAATGAGCAGTTCTTC
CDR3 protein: CSAPLAGGRNEQFF

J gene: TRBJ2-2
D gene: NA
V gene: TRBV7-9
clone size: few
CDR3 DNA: TGTGCCAGCAGCTTGGTGTGGGAGTTAAACACCGGGGAGCTGTTTTTT
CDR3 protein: CASSLVWELNTGELFF

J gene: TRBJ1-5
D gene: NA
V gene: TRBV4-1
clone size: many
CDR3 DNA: TGCGCCAGCAGCCAAGATGGGGACGAAAATCAGCCCCAGCATTTT
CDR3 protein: CASSQDGDENQPQHF

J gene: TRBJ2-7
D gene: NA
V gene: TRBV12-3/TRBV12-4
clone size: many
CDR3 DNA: TGTGCCAGCAGTCGCCGGGACTGGGCCGACCACGAGCAGTACTTC
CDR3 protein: CASSRRDWADHEQYF

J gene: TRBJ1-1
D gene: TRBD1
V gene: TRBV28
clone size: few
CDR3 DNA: TGTGCCAGCGAATCAGGGGGCAAGGGGACTGAAGCTTTCTTT
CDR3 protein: CASESGGKGTEAFF

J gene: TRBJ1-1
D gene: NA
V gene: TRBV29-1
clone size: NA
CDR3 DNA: TGCAGCGTTGAAGGGAACAATGAAGCTTTCTTT
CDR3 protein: CSVEGNNEAFF

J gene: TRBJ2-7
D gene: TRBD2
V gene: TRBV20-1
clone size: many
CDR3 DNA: TGCAGTGCTGAACTAGCGGGAGAAGGCGAGCAGTACTTC
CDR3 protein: CSAELAGEGEQYF

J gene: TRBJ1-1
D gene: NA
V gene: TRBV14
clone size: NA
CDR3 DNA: TGTGCCAGCAGCCAGAGTTGGTGGACCGGGGATGTGAACACTGAAGCTTTCTTT
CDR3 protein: CASSQSWWTGDVNTEAFF

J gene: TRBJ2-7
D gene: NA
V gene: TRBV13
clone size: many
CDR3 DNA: TGTGCCAGCAGCTTAGGCAGAAGGGTCAGGGGCCACGAGCAGTACTTC
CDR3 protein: CASSLGRRVRGHEQYF

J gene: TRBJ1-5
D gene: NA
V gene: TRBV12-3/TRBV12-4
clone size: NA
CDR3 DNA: TGTGCCAGCAGTTTTTCCCAGGGTGACAATCAGCCCCAGCATTTT
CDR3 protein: CASSFSQGDNQPQHF

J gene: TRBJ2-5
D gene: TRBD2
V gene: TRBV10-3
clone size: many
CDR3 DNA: TGTGCCATCAGTGGCACGGGGGGAGAGGCGACCCAGTACTTC
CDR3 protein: CAISGTGGEATQYF

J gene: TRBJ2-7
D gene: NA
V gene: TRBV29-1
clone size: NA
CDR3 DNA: TGCAGCGTTGAGGGAACGACAGGTTTAGCGGGTTTCTCCTACGAGCAGTACTTC
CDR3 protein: CSVEGTTGLAGFSYEQYF

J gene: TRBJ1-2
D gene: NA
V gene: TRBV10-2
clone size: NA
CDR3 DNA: TGCGCCAGCAAGGAATGGGCAGGGAATGGCTACACCTTC
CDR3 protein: CASKEWAGNGYTF

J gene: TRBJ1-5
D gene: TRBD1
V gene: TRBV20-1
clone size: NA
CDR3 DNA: TGCAGTGCTAGTCCCAGGGGGAGCCGGAATAGCAATCAGCCCCAGCATTTT
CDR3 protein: CSASPRGSRNSNQPQHF

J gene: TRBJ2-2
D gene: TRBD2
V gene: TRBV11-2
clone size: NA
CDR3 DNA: TGTGCCAGCAGCTACATAGCGGGTACTGCCGGGGAGCTGTTTTTT
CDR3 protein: CASSYIAGTAGELFF

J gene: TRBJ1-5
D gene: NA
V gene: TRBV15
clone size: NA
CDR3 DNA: TGTGCCACCAGCATGGACATCCAAGAGACCCAGCATTTT
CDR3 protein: CATSMDIQETQHF

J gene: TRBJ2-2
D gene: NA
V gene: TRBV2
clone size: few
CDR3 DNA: TGTGCCAGCAGTCGGGGGCCAGGCGGGGAGCTGTTTTTT
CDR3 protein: CASSRGPGGELFF

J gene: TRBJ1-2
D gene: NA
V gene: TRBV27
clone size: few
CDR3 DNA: TGTGCCAGCAGTTATACAGGAGTTTTGGACTATGGCTACACCTTC
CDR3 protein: CASSYTGVLDYGYTF

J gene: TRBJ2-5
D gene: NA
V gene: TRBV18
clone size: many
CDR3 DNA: TGTGCCAGCTCACCAGGCCAACTGGAGGCCCAGTACTTC
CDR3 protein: CASSPGQLEAQYF

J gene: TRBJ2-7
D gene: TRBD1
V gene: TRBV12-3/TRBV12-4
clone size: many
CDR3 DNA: TGTGCCAGCAGCCGGGGACAGTCACACGAGCAGTACTTC
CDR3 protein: CASSRGQSHEQYF